This T cell receptor beta chain was retrieved from a study of a mutant IDH1 vaccine in newly diagnosed glioma. Across the study: Vaccines were begun 4-6 weeks after radiotherapy alone, or with temozolomide cycles. Study observations and caveats: Pseudoprogression seemingly bore no relation to changes in top peripheral T cell clonotypes.

The CDR3 length is 16 residues. Per the germline V gene, CDR1 is SGHTA and CDR2 is FQGNSA. Trimming removed 1 base at V and 6 bases at J, with 16 bases between. The method was immunoSEQ multiplex PCR; TCRdb's version includes in-frame clones alone and lacks a portion of them. The sample includes tens of thousands of clones, approximately 90% of them seen just once. Remarks on this clone: The antigen remains unidentified.

The time point here: week 23, last vaccination. Every single dose of the vaccine, 300 ug of mutant IDH1 20-mer peptide, came with topical imiquimod. Tumors from donors were new WHO grade 3 or 4 IDH1-mutant astrocytomas with ATRX loss. The V call is TRBV7-2, the J call TRBJ1-5; D is uncertain. The clonotype comes from a man aged 50-60 years with glioma. This material consisted of PBMCs, taken from a glioma patient whose treatment included an IDH1 peptide vaccine. In DNA, the CDR3 is TGTGCCAGCAGCTTAGAGGCAGCCCCCATCGGTCAGCCCCAGCATTTT. It translates to CASSLEAAPIGQPQHF.